A selection of T cell receptor beta chains follows, all from one sample in a study of cytomegalovirus exposure and HLA in healthy donors. Data came from immunoSEQ multiplex PCR; TCRdb stores just in-frame clones and leaves some out. This sample carries 150,000 to 200,000 clones, approximately 83% of them seen once, and the ten largest clones take approximately 3%. Sequencing was performed on PBMCs. Receptors were obtained from a woman aged 18-29 years in good health and CMV-seropositive. CDR3s include the opening cysteine and the closing phenylalanine or tryptophan. A D gene is named only where the DNA matches it firmly. Rows give clone size only sometimes, using once, few, many, or a class for an expanded clone.

D: -; J: TRBJ2-3; V: TRBV11-1; size: once; DNA: TGTGCCAGCAGCCGTCGCCGCCTAGGGGCAGGAGATACGCAGTATTTT; CDR3: CASSRRRLGAGDTQYF
D: TRBD1; J: TRBJ2-5; V: TRBV9; size: -; DNA: TGTGCCAGCAGCGTAGTGGGACAGGATCGGGAGACCCAGTACTTC; CDR3: CASSVVGQDRETQYF
D: -; J: TRBJ2-1; V: TRBV5-6; size: -; DNA: TGTGCCAGCAGCTTCTTCTCCGGGAGCAATGAGCAGTTCTTC; CDR3: CASSFFSGSNEQFF
D: -; J: TRBJ2-5; V: TRBV7-8; size: -; DNA: TGTGCCAGCAGCCCACCAGTGGCAGAGACCCAGTACTTC; CDR3: CASSPPVAETQYF
D: TRBD2; J: TRBJ2-3; V: TRBV7-6; size: -; DNA: TGTGCCAGCAGCTTATTATCGAGCGGGGGGGCTATGGATACGCAGTATTTT; CDR3: CASSLLSSGGAMDTQYF
D: -; J: TRBJ1-2; V: TRBV5-1; size: few; DNA: TGCGCCAGCAGCTTTGGGGACACGAACTATGGCTACACCTTC; CDR3: CASSFGDTNYGYTF
D: TRBD1; J: TRBJ1-5; V: TRBV4-1; size: -; DNA: TGCGCCAGCAGCCAAGAAGCCGGACAGGGACACAATCAGCCCCAGCATTTT; CDR3: CASSQEAGQGHNQPQHF
D: TRBD2; J: TRBJ2-3; V: TRBV7-7; size: few; DNA: TGTGCCAGCAGCTCGGGTAGCGGGGTCACAGATACGCAGTATTTT; CDR3: CASSSGSGVTDTQYF
D: -; J: TRBJ1-2; V: TRBV18; size: -; DNA: TGTGCCAGCTCACCTACCCAGGGGCTTTCATATGGCTACACCTTC; CDR3: CASSPTQGLSYGYTF
D: TRBD1; J: TRBJ1-6; V: TRBV19; size: -; DNA: TGTGCCAGTAGAACCGGGACAGTCGGAAGTGGCGCCTATAATTCACCCCTCCACTTT; CDR3: CASRTGTVGSGAYNSPLHF
D: TRBD1; J: TRBJ1-1; V: TRBV5-1; size: -; DNA: TGCGCCAGCAGCATGTTACCCGGGACAGGGAACACTGAAGCTTTCTTT; CDR3: CASSMLPGTGNTEAFF
D: -; J: TRBJ2-7; V: TRBV9; size: -; DNA: TGTGCCAGCAGCCCCCGCCTGAGCTCCTACGAGCAGTACTTC; CDR3: CASSPRLSSYEQYF
D: TRBD2; J: TRBJ2-2; V: TRBV11-3; size: -; DNA: TGTGCCAGCAGCTGGGGGACTAGGGGGACCGGGGAGCTGTTTTTT; CDR3: CASSWGTRGTGELFF
D: TRBD1; J: TRBJ1-1; V: TRBV4-1; size: -; DNA: TGCGCCAGCAGCCAACGGACAGGGGAGGGGACTGAAGCTTTCTTT; CDR3: CASSQRTGEGTEAFF
D: -; J: TRBJ1-5; V: TRBV7-9; size: few; DNA: TGTGCCAGCAGTTATAGCAATCAGCCCCAGCATTTT; CDR3: CASSYSNQPQHF
D: TRBD1; J: TRBJ1-3; V: TRBV29-1; size: once; DNA: TGCAGCGGACGACAGGGGGCGAGGAGGCGTGGAAACACCATATATTTT; CDR3: CSGRQGARRRGNTIYF
D: -; J: TRBJ1-5; V: TRBV4-3; size: -; DNA: TGCGCCAGCAGCCAAGATATCAGGGGAGGCAATCAGCCCCAGCATTTT; CDR3: CASSQDIRGGNQPQHF
D: -; J: TRBJ1-1; V: TRBV6-1; size: -; DNA: TGTGCCAGGACCCCGGCGGAGGCTTTCTTT; CDR3: CARTPAEAFF
D: TRBD2; J: TRBJ2-7; V: TRBV6-5; size: -; DNA: TGTGCCAGCAGGCTAGCGGGGGCTTCCTACGAGCAGTACTTC; CDR3: CASRLAGASYEQYF
D: -; J: TRBJ2-1; V: TRBV5-6; size: -; DNA: TGTGCCAGCAGCTTAGGGAGCGTCAGGGGTGAGCAGTTCTTC; CDR3: CASSLGSVRGEQFF
D: -; J: TRBJ2-7; V: TRBV19; size: -; DNA: TGTGCCAGTAGCACGACCGGGGGACCCTACGAGCAGTACTTC; CDR3: CASSTTGGPYEQYF
D: -; J: TRBJ1-1; V: TRBV5-5; size: -; DNA: TGTGCCAGCAGCTGGGGGGGACCTGAAGCTTTCTTT; CDR3: CASSWGGPEAFF
D: TRBD1; J: TRBJ1-6; V: TRBV5-6; size: -; DNA: TGTGCCAGCAGCTTGTGGTTTTCGGGACAGAATTCACCCCTCCACTTT; CDR3: CASSLWFSGQNSPLHF
D: -; J: TRBJ2-7; V: TRBV28; size: -; DNA: TGTGCCAGCAGCAAATCGACATACGAGCAGTACTTC; CDR3: CASSKSTYEQYF
D: -; J: TRBJ1-6; V: TRBV7-6; size: -; DNA: TGTGCCAGCAGCTTATTTGCAACAGTCGATAATTCACCCCTCCACTTT; CDR3: CASSLFATVDNSPLHF
D: TRBD2; J: TRBJ2-3; V: TRBV7-2; size: -; DNA: TGTGCCAGCACCGTCAAAACGCTGGCGGGGGGGCTAAATACGCAGTATTTT; CDR3: CASTVKTLAGGLNTQYF
D: TRBD2; J: TRBJ2-1; V: TRBV6-4; size: -; DNA: TGTGCCAGCAGTGACTCATCGAGCGGGGGGCCTGATGAGCAGTTCTTC; CDR3: CASSDSSSGGPDEQFF
D: -; J: TRBJ1-1; V: TRBV29-1; size: -; DNA: TGCAGCGTTGAGGATCGCGGGCAGAACACTGAAGCTTTCTTT; CDR3: CSVEDRGQNTEAFF
D: TRBD2; J: TRBJ2-5; V: TRBV5-1; size: -; DNA: TGCGCCAGCAGCTTGGCGGGGGGGTACCAAGAGACCCAGTACTTC; CDR3: CASSLAGGYQETQYF
D: -; J: TRBJ2-3; V: TRBV11-1; size: many; DNA: TGTGCCAGCAGCTTAGGGCACACAGATACGCAGTATTTT; CDR3: CASSLGHTDTQYF
D: TRBD2; J: TRBJ2-3; V: TRBV6-6; size: -; DNA: TGTGCCAGCAAACACGCTAGCGGGGGGGCATCAGATACGCAGTATTTT; CDR3: CASKHASGGASDTQYF
D: -; J: TRBJ1-2; V: TRBV5-1; size: -; DNA: TGCGCCAGCAGCGCGCAGGGACAAAACTATGGCTACACCTTC; CDR3: CASSAQGQNYGYTF
D: TRBD1; J: TRBJ2-1; V: TRBV5-1; size: -; DNA: TGCGCCAGCAGCTTGGGGCCGGGACAGGGTCAGGATGAGCAGTTCTTC; CDR3: CASSLGPGQGQDEQFF
D: TRBD2; J: TRBJ2-7; V: TRBV7-8; size: -; DNA: TGTGCCAGCAGCTTCGCGGGAGAGTCCTACGAGCAGTACTTC; CDR3: CASSFAGESYEQYF
D: -; J: TRBJ1-1; V: TRBV27; size: -; DNA: TGTGCCAGCAAACAGGGTTTTTTTATGAACACTGAAGCTTTCTTT; CDR3: CASKQGFFMNTEAFF
D: -; J: TRBJ2-5; V: TRBV7-7; size: -; DNA: TGTGCCAGCAGCCTACAACTCTTGTTACAGGGGGGGCAAGAGACCCAGTACTTC; CDR3: CASSLQLLLQGGQETQYF
D: -; J: TRBJ2-7; V: TRBV5-4; size: -; DNA: TGTGCCAGCAGCTCGAGGGACACCTACGAGCAGTACTTC; CDR3: CASSSRDTYEQYF
D: -; J: TRBJ2-5; V: TRBV7-7; size: -; DNA: TGTGCCAGCAGCACCGACAGATTCCAAGAGACCCAGTACTTC; CDR3: CASSTDRFQETQYF
D: -; J: TRBJ1-2; V: TRBV5-1; size: -; DNA: TGCGCCAGCAGCTTAGAGGGATCGGAAGGCTACACCTTC; CDR3: CASSLEGSEGYTF
D: -; J: TRBJ1-3; V: TRBV6-5; size: -; DNA: TGTGCCTCTCGATCCGGGGGTGGAAACACCATATATTTT; CDR3: CASRSGGGNTIYF
D: -; J: TRBJ2-2; V: TRBV6-5; size: -; DNA: TGTGCCAGCAGAGAGACAGCCACCGGGGAGCTGTTTTTT; CDR3: CASRETATGELFF
D: -; J: TRBJ2-7; V: TRBV6-1; size: -; DNA: TGTGCCAGCAGTGAAGATTTCCCCAGGGGTGTCTACGAGCAGTACTTC; CDR3: CASSEDFPRGVYEQYF
D: -; J: TRBJ2-7; V: TRBV19; size: -; DNA: TGTGCCAGTAGTTCTATCAGGGGTTACGAGCAGTACTTC; CDR3: CASSSIRGYEQYF
D: -; J: TRBJ1-3; V: TRBV19; size: -; DNA: TGTGCCAGTAGTATATCTCCGGGAAGCTCTGGAAACACCATATATTTT; CDR3: CASSISPGSSGNTIYF
D: TRBD2; J: TRBJ2-5; V: TRBV4-2; size: -; DNA: TGTGCCAGCAGCCAAGAAAGTAGAAGCGGGGGGGTGATAGAGACCCAGTACTTC; CDR3: CASSQESRSGGVIETQYF